A single sample is the source of the 4 T cell receptor beta chains below, sequenced in a study of response to subunit inactivated influenza vaccine. One entry per CDR3 protein, called by TCRdb with MiXCR from the RT-PCR reads. The data show roughly 700,000 distinct CDR3 sequences, with approximately 15% seen just once and 6.5% to 8.5% held by the top ten. The sequenced sample was PBMCs from blood, obtained around two weeks before vaccination. The receptors shown here come from a man aged 45-65 years who received an inactivated influenza vaccine.

V usage is TRBV11-2 and J usage is TRBJ2-3; 12 nucleotides match TRBD2. This CDR3 has 17 amino acids. Per the germline V gene, CDR1 is SGHAT and CDR2 is FQNNGV. With 1 base clipped from V and 4 bases from J, the junction kept 6 bases outside the gene matches. CDR3 sequence: CASSLVRASGGADTQYF. The CDR3 DNA reads TGTGCCAGCAGCTTAGTTCGGGCTAGCGGGGGGGCAGATACGCAGTATTTT.

This clonotype occurred a few times. The chain links TRBV4-2 to TRBJ2-1; 9 bases line up with TRBD2. This CDR3 is built from 15 residues. Germline V gene lookup returns CDR1 LGHNA and CDR2 YNFKEQ. J gave up 6 bases and V 4 bases, and 7 bases lay outside the gene matches. The CDR3 region is CASSPLAGSFNEQFF. For the CDR3, the DNA is TGTGCCAGCAGCCCCCTAGCGGGATCTTTCAATGAGCAGTTCTTC.

The V gene is TRBV6-6, the J gene TRBJ2-7; no clear D. CDR1 is MNHNY, CDR2 SVGAGI, per germline (reference sequence). V dropped 2 bases and J dropped 4 bases, with 9 bases sitting between them. This CDR3 contains 13 residues. Written as DNA, the CDR3 is TGTGCCAGCAGTTACGGGGATAGGTACGAGCAGTACTTC. Its protein product is CASSYGDRYEQYF.

V and J are TRBV12-3 or TRBV12-4 and TRBJ2-7; D uncertain. The CDR3 totals 13 residues. With 3 bases removed from V and 3 bases from J, the gap between germline ends came to 9 bases. CDR3 sequence reads: CASSFRQNYEQYF. The CDR3 bases are TGTGCCAGCAGTTTTCGGCAGAACTACGAGCAGTACTTC.